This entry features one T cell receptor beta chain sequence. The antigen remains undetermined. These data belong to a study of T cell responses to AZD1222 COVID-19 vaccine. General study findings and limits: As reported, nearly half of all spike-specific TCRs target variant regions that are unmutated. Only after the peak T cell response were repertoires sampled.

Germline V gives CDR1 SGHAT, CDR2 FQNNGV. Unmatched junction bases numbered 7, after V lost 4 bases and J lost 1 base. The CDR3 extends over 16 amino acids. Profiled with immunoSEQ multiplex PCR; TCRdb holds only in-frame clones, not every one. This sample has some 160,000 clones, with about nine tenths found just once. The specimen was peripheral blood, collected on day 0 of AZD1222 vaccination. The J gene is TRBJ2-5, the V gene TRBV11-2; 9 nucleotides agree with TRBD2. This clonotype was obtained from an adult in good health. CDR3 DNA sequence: TGTGCCAGCAGCTCCACTCGCGGGAGGGGCCAAGAGACCCAGTACTTC. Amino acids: CASSSTRGRGQETQYF.